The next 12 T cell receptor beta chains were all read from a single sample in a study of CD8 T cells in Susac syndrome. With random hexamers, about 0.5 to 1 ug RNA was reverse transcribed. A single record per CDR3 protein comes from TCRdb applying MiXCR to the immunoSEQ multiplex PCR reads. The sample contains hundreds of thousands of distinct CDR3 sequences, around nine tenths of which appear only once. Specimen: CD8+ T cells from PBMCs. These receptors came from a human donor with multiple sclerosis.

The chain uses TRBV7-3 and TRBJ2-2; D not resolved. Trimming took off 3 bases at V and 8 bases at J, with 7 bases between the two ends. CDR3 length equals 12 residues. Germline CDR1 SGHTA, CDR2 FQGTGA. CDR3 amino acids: CASSFLGGELFF. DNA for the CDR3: TGTGCCAGCAGCTTCCTGGGAGGGGAGCTGTTTTTT.

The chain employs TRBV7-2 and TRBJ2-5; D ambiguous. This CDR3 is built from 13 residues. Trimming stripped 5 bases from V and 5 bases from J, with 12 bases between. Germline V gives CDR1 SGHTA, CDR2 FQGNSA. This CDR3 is CASSQIVGETQYF. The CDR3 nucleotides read TGTGCCAGCAGCCAGATAGTCGGGGAGACCCAGTACTTC.

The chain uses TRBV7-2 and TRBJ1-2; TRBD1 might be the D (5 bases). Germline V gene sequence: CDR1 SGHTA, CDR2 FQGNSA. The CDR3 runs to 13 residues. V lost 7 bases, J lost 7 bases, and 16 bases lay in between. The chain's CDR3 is CASNHLTGGGYTF. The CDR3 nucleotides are TGTGCCAGCAACCATCTAACCGGGGGTGGCTACACCTTC. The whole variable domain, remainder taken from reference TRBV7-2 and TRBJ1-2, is GAGVSQSPSNKVTEKGKDVELRCDPISGHTALYWYRQSLGQGLEFLIYFQGNSAPDKSGLPSDRFSAERTGGSVSTLTIQRTQQEDSAVYLCASNHLTGGGYTFGSGTRLTVV.

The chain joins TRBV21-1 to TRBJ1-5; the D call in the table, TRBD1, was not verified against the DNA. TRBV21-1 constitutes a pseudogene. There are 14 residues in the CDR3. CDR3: CASSNSGGGQPQHF. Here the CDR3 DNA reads TGTGCCAGCAGCAATTCGGGCGGGGGTCAGCCCCAGCATTTT.

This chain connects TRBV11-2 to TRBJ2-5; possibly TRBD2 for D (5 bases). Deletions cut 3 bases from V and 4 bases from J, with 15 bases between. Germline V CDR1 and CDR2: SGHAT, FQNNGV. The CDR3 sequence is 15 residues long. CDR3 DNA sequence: TGTGCCAGCAGCTTCCTAGCATTCCGCGGAGAGACCCAGTACTTC. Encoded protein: CASSFLAFRGETQYF.

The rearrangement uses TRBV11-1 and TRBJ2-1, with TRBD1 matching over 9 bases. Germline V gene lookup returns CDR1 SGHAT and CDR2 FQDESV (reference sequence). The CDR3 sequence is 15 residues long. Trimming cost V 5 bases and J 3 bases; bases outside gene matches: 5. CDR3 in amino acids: CASSPDRGFYNEQFF. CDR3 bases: TGTGCCAGCAGCCCCGACAGGGGGTTCTACAATGAGCAGTTCTTC.

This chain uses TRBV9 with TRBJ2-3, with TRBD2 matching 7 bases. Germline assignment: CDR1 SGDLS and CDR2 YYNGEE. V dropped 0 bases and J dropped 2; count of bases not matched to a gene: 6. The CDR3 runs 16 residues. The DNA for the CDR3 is TGTGCCAGCAGCGTAGAGGGCGGGGGTTTCACAGATACGCAGTATTTT. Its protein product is CASSVEGGGFTDTQYF.

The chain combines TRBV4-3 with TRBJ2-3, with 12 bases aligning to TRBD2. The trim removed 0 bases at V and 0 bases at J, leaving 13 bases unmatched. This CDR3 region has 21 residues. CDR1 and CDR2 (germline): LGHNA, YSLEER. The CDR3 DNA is TGCGCCAGCAGCCAAGATCCGCCTAGCGGGAGGGCCCTAACGAGCACAGATACGCAGTATTTT. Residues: CASSQDPPSGRALTSTDTQYF.

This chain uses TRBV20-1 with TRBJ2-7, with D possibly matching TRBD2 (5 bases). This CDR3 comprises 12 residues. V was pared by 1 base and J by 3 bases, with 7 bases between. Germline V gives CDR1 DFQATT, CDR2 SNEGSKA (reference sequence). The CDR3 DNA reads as TGCAGTGCTAGAGGAGAGGGCTACGAGCAGTACTTC. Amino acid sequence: CSARGEGYEQYF.

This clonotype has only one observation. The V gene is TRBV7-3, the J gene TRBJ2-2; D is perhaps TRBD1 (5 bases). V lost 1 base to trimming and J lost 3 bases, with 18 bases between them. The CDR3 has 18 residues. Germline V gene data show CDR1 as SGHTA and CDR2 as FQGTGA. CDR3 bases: TGTGCCAGCAGCTTAAGTCCAGGGTCGGTTTTGGACACCGGGGAGCTGTTTTTT. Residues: CASSLSPGSVLDTGELFF.

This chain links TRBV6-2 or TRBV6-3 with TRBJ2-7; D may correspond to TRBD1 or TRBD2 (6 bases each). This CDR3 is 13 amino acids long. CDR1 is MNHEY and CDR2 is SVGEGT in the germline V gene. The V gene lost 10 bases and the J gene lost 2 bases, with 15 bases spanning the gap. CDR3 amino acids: CAIAGHPTYEQYF. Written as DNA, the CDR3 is TGTGCCATCGCGGGACACCCGACCTACGAGCAGTACTTC.

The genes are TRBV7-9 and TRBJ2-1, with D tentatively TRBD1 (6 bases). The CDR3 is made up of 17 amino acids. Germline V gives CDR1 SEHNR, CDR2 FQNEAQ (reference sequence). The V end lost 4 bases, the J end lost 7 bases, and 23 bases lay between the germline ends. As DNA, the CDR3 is TGTGCCAGCAGCTCCACGAGAACCGGGACAAAGGTTAATGAGCAGTTCTTC. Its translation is CASSSTRTGTKVNEQFF.